A selection of T cell receptor beta chains follows, all from one sample in a study of CD8 T cells in ankylosing spondylitis. TCRdb recomputed calls from the 5' RACE reads with MiXCR, one row per CDR3 protein. The table has some 350,000 distinct CDR3 sequences, about 15% seen once. Sequencing was done on a sample of blood, either unsorted or a sorted T cell fraction (not recorded which). The receptors originated from a male donor with ankylosing spondylitis or in good health (not recorded which). Both conserved end residues are part of each CDR3. A D gene is named only where the DNA matches it firmly. Expanded clones are given a class, and other clones once, few, many or no size at all.

V gene: TRBV6-5
clone size: .
J gene: TRBJ2-3
D gene: .
CDR3 DNA: TGTGCCAGCAGTTACTCGTTGACCAGCACAGATACGCAGTATTTT
CDR3 protein: CASSYSLTSTDTQYF

V gene: TRBV6-1
clone size: few
J gene: TRBJ2-2
D gene: .
CDR3 DNA: TGTGCCAGCACCACCATAAGCACCGGGGAGCTGTTTTTT
CDR3 protein: CASTTISTGELFF

V gene: TRBV20-1
clone size: many
J gene: TRBJ2-7
D gene: .
CDR3 DNA: TGCAGTGCCAAGGGTAGAGTCTTCAACGAGCAGTACTTC
CDR3 protein: CSAKGRVFNEQYF

V gene: TRBV19
clone size: .
J gene: TRBJ2-1
D gene: .
CDR3 DNA: TGTGCCAGTAGTTTCGGCCCGACAGTGATCTACAATGAGCAGTTCTTC
CDR3 protein: CASSFGPTVIYNEQFF

V gene: TRBV20-1
clone size: few
J gene: TRBJ2-1
D gene: TRBD2
CDR3 DNA: TGCAGTGCTAGGGCTCGTCCCGGGACTAGCGGGAACCTTTACAATGAGCAGTTCTTC
CDR3 protein: CSARARPGTSGNLYNEQFF

V gene: TRBV12-3/TRBV12-4
clone size: few
J gene: TRBJ2-4
D gene: .
CDR3 DNA: TGTGCCAGCAGTTTATATGGGGGAGGCATTCAGTACTTC
CDR3 protein: CASSLYGGGIQYF

V gene: TRBV18
clone size: many
J gene: TRBJ2-7
D gene: .
CDR3 DNA: TGTGCCAGCTCACCACCGGTTCGGAGGGACGAGCAGTACTTC
CDR3 protein: CASSPPVRRDEQYF

V gene: TRBV9
clone size: many
J gene: TRBJ1-3
D gene: .
CDR3 DNA: TGTGCCAGCAGCGTAAGCTCTGGAAACACCATATATTTT
CDR3 protein: CASSVSSGNTIYF

V gene: TRBV11-3
clone size: .
J gene: TRBJ2-1
D gene: .
CDR3 DNA: TGTGCCAGCAGCTTGCAAGCTAGGTCAATCTACAATGAGCAGTTCTTC
CDR3 protein: CASSLQARSIYNEQFF

V gene: TRBV12-5
clone size: .
J gene: TRBJ2-3
D gene: .
CDR3 DNA: TGTGCTAGTGGTTTGGTACTCTCAGGAAGAGGGACAGATACGCAGTATTTT
CDR3 protein: CASGLVLSGRGTDTQYF

V gene: TRBV5-4
clone size: .
J gene: TRBJ2-1
D gene: .
CDR3 DNA: TGTGCCAGCAGCAGTACCTTAAATGAGCAGTTCTTC
CDR3 protein: CASSSTLNEQFF

V gene: TRBV24-1
clone size: many
J gene: TRBJ2-1
D gene: TRBD2
CDR3 DNA: TGTGCCACCAGTGATAGCGGGAGGGGGAATGAGCAGTTCTTC
CDR3 protein: CATSDSGRGNEQFF

V gene: TRBV5-1
clone size: .
J gene: TRBJ2-3
D gene: .
CDR3 DNA: TGCGCCAGCAGCTTGGCCAGCGGCGGGATGGGAACAGATACGCAGTATTTT
CDR3 protein: CASSLASGGMGTDTQYF